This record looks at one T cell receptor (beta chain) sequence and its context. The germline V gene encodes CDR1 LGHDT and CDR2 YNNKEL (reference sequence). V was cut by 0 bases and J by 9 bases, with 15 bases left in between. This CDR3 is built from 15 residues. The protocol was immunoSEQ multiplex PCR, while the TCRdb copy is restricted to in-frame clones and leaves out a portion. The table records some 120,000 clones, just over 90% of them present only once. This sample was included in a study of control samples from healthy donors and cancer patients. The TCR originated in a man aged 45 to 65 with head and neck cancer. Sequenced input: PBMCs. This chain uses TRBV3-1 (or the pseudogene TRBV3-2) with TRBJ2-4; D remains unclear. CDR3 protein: CASSQDQPARSIQYF. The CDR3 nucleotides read TGTGCCAGCAGCCAAGATCAACCCGCTAGGAGCATTCAGTACTTC.